Below, one TCR beta chain is given with its context. This specimen belongs to a study of T cell changes during pregnancy in multiple sclerosis. Sequenced by immunoSEQ multiplex PCR; TCRdb stores in-frame clones only, minus some. Of 91,000 or so clones in the sample, 85% to 95% were seen once. This sample comprised peripheral blood, obtained after pregnancy. This sequence originates from a female donor with multiple sclerosis, enrolled in a pregnancy study.

CDR3 residues: CASSATREDRYHQPQHF. CDR3 DNA sequence: TGTGCCAGCAGCGCAACTAGGGAAGACAGGTACCATCAGCCCCAGCATTTT. The J gene is TRBJ1-5, the V gene TRBV7-2; TRBD1 might be the D (6 bases). V was trimmed by 5 bases and J by 5 bases, leaving 22 bases between them. CDR1 and CDR2 from the germline V gene are SGHTA and FQGNSA. There are 17 residues in the CDR3.